Included here is one T cell receptor (beta chain) sequence, with context. These data originate in a study of shared clonotypes between healthy human individuals. Trimming removed 6 bases from V and 2 bases from J; junction bases left unmatched: 10. The CDR3 consists of 17 residues. Germline V CDR1 and CDR2: WNHNN, SYGVQD (reference sequence). TCRdb's table, derived via immunoSEQ multiplex PCR, lists solely in-frame clones and lacks some. Among 800,000 to 1,200,000 clones listed, about 84% were seen once. Specimen: memory CD4+ T cells from PBMCs. Subset of the sample: CD45RA-negative fraction. This clonotype was obtained from a man younger than 30 in good health. Some clones in this sample may be carry-over from other donors' samples. The V gene is TRBV10-1, the J gene TRBJ2-3; 11 bases fit TRBD1. CDR3 sequence reads: CASSPSVGQGATDTQYF. Written as DNA, the CDR3 is TGCGCCAGCAGCCCCTCGGTAGGACAGGGGGCCACAGATACGCAGTATTTT.